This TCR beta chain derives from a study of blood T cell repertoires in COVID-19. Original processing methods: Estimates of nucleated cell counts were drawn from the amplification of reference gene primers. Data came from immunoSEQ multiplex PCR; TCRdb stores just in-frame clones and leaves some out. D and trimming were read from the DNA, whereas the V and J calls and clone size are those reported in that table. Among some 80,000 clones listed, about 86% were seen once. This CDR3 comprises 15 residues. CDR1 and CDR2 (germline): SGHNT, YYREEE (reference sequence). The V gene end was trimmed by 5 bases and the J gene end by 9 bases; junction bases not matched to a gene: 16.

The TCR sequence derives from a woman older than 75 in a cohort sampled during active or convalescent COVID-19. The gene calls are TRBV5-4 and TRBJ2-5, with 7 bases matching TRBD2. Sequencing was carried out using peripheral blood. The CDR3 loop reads CASSVKAGTTKSQYF. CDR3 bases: TGTGCCAGCAGTGTGAAGGCCGGGACTACAAAGTCCCAGTACTTC.